The T cell receptor beta chain under discussion was sequenced for a study of T cell changes during pregnancy in multiple sclerosis. Germline CDR1 is LNHDA and CDR2 is SQIVND (reference sequence). Germline trimming cut 6 bases from V and 5 bases from J; bases unmatched to any gene: 8. The CDR3 sequence is 15 residues long. Libraries were prepared by immunoSEQ multiplex PCR; TCRdb keeps only in-frame clonotypes and omits some of them. The sample consists of approximately 70,000 clones, 94% of them appearing once. The chain links TRBV19 to TRBJ1-4; 8 bases line up with TRBD1. The receptor was derived from a female donor with multiple sclerosis, enrolled in a pregnancy study. The sequencing here drew on CD4+ T cells from peripheral blood mononuclear cells, taken after pregnancy. The CDR3 sequence is CASRPQGVLNEKLFF. The CDR3 DNA reads TGTGCCAGTAGACCACAGGGGGTTTTGAATGAAAAACTGTTTTTT.